This TCR beta chain was sequenced for a study of a mutant IDH1 vaccine in newly diagnosed glioma. The assay was immunoSEQ multiplex PCR, and TCRdb's table has in-frame clones only and misses some. The repertoire holds 45,000 to 65,000 clones, with around 80% as singletons. To note about this clone: Its target is unknown.

Time point meaning: week 23, last vaccination. Each dose delivered 300 ug of mutant IDH1 20-mer peptide subcutaneously with imiquimod. Material: PBMCs, obtained from a glioma patient whose treatment included an IDH1 peptide vaccine. The sequence was obtained from a woman aged 40 to 50 with glioma. Some clones in this sample may be carry-over from other donors' samples.

The CDR3 DNA follows: TGTGCCAGCGGCCAGGGACATCGCTACAATGAGCAGTTCTTC. This codes for CASGQGHRYNEQFF. The chain couples TRBV19 to TRBJ2-1, with D maybe TRBD1 (6 bases). With 9 bases removed from V and 3 bases from J, the gap between germline ends came to 15 bases. The germline V gene encodes CDR1 LNHDA and CDR2 SQIVND (reference sequence). There are 14 residues in the CDR3.